This entry is about one TCR beta chain. Sequenced by immunoSEQ multiplex PCR; TCRdb stores in-frame clones only, minus some. The sample shows 150,000 to 200,000 clones, around 87% of them seen only once. The CDR3 covers 16 residues. Germline CDR1 is LGHDT and CDR2 is YNNKEL (reference sequence). Trimming took off 1 base at V and 4 bases at J, with 14 bases between the two ends. The entry originates in a study of blood T cell repertoires in COVID-19. Study background: Acute-phase and convalescent COVID-19 samples originated in the United States, Italy and Spain. PBMCs, B-cell-depleted T cells, or T cells provided the cDNA or gDNA that made up the material.

The sequence came from a man in his forties with active or convalescent COVID-19. The specimen sequenced was peripheral blood. The chain employs TRBV3-1 (or the pseudogene TRBV3-2) and TRBJ1-3, with unresolved D. CDR3 sequence (DNA): TGTGCCAGCAGCCAAGTTGATCGGGTTGGCGGAAACACCATATATTTT. The encoded protein is CASSQVDRVGGNTIYF.